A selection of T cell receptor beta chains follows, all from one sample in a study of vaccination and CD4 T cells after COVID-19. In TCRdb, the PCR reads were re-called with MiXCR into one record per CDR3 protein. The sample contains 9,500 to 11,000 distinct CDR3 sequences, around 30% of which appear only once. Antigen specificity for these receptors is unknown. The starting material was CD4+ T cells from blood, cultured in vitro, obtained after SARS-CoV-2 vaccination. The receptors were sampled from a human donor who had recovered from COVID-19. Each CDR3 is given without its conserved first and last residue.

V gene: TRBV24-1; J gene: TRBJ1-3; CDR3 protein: ATSDPRAGGNTIY
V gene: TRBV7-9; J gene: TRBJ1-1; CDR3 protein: ASSLAGRQTFDF
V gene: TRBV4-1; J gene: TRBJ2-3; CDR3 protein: ASRGHTDTQY
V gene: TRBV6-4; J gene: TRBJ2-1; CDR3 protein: ASSEYMYSYNEQF
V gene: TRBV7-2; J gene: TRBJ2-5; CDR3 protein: ASSPSAFLGGETQY
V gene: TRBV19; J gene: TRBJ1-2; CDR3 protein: ASSNRGHGSSSGYT
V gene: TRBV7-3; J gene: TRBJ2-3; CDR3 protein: ASSLVAGGATDTQY
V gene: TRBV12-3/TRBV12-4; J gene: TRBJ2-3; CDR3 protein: AGASGLSTDTQY
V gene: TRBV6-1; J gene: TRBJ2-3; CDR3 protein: ASSPGQGADTQY
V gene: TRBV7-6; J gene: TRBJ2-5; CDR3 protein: ASSLGLAGLLETQY
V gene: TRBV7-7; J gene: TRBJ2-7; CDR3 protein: ASSPTGTAFYEQY
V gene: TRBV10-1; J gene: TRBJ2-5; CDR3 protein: ASDGEDRGYLQETQY
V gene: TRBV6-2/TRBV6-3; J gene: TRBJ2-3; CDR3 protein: ASSLGGPGTDTQY
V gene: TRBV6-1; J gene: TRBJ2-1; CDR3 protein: ASTWTSGLYNEQF
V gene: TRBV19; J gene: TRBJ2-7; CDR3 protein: ASSLRTSGSTYEQY
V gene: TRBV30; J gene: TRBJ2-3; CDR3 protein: AWSRGGLAASTDTQY
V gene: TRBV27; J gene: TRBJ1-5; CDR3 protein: ASRQVTGITNQPQH
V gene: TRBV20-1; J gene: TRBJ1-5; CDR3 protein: SAGTGGSYSNQPQH
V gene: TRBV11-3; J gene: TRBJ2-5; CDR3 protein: ASSSRGTQETQY
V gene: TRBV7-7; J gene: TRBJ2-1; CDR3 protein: ASSLGIAGGILF
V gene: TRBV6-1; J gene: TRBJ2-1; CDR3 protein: ASSERGGRALGEQF
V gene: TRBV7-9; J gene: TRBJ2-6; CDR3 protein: ASSYVPSGLSGANVLT